This TCR beta chain originates from a study of OX40 agonist ivuxolimab in advanced cancers. Germline V CDR1 and CDR2: LNHDA, SQIVND (reference sequence). The CDR3 is 16 amino acids. After removal of 1 base from V and 6 bases from J, the junction contained 7 bases not matched to a gene. Produced via immunoSEQ multiplex PCR; TCRdb's table is partial and in-frame only. The sample includes about 66,000 clones, about 86% seen only once; the top ten take roughly 4.5%. The gene calls are TRBV19 and TRBJ1-5; 9 positions match TRBD1. This receptor was identified in an adult with an advanced solid tumor such as melanoma, head and neck, liver or kidney cancer. Sample: CD4+ or CD8+ T cells sorted from blood, taken in a trial of the OX40 agonist ivuxolimab. The CDR3 loop is CASSIGGGQGSQPQHF. CDR3 bases: TGTGCCAGTAGTATAGGGGGGGGACAGGGTAGTCAGCCCCAGCATTTT.